The 15 T cell receptor beta chains below come from one sample, sequenced in a study of cytomegalovirus exposure and HLA in healthy donors. The PCR was carried out with 60 Vbeta primers and 13 Jbeta primers. This table comes from immunoSEQ multiplex PCR, and its TCRdb copy is limited to in-frame clones, with some not included. The table has 200,000 or so clones, approximately 79% seen once. The sequenced material came from PBMCs. Receptors were obtained from a girl aged 2 to 9 in good health and CMV-seronegative.

The rearrangement links TRBV13 to TRBJ1-2; 10 nucleotides align to TRBD1. The trim removed 4 bases at V and 5 bases at J, leaving 4 bases unmatched. Looked up from germline, CDR1 is PRHDT and CDR2 is FYEKMQ (reference sequence). This CDR3 comprises 14 residues. CDR3 nucleotides: TGTGCCAGCAGCTCCCGGACAGGGGGTTATGGCTACACCTTC. Its protein product is CASSSRTGGYGYTF.

Only a few counts were recorded for this clone. The CDR3 reads CASGASDTEAFF. The CDR3 DNA follows: TGTGCCAGCGGGGCTTCGGACACTGAAGCTTTCTTT. The chain carries TRBV25-1 and TRBJ1-1, with D possibly matching TRBD1 (5 bases). The CDR3 has 12 residues. Looked up from germline, CDR1 is MGHDK and CDR2 is SYGVNS. Trimming took off 8 bases at V and 3 bases at J, with 10 bases between the two ends.

The CDR3, as DNA: TGTGCCAGCACCTGGGACAGGGGGTTCTACGAGCAGTACTTC. As protein: CASTWDRGFYEQYF. The chain links TRBV2 to TRBJ2-7; 11 bases agree with TRBD1. The CDR3 is 14 amino acids. J was trimmed by 3 bases and V by 7 bases; bases with no gene match: 5. Looked up from germline, CDR1 is SNHLY and CDR2 is FYNNEI.

The chain employs TRBV27 and TRBJ2-7; no definite D call. Germline assignment: CDR1 MNHEY and CDR2 SMNVEV (reference sequence). With 2 bases removed from V and 3 bases from J, the gap between germline ends came to 8 bases. The CDR3 is 13 amino acids. The CDR3 bases are TGTGCCAGCAGTTTACGCCCAGGCTACGAGCAGTACTTC. Its protein is CASSLRPGYEQYF.

The rearrangement links TRBV15 to TRBJ2-1, with TRBD2 matching 10 bases. Germline CDR1 and CDR2: LNHNV and YYDKDF (reference sequence). The CDR3 runs to 17 residues. J lost 3 bases, V lost 2 bases, and 7 bases had no gene match. The CDR3 loop reads CATSRLGSSGGYNEQFF. In nucleotides, the CDR3 is TGTGCCACCAGCAGATTAGGCTCTAGCGGGGGCTACAATGAGCAGTTCTTC.

The rearrangement joins TRBV19 to TRBJ1-3; 7 bases align to TRBD1. Per germline, CDR1 LNHDA and CDR2 SQIVND (reference sequence). The CDR3 sequence is 14 residues long. Germline trimming cut 6 bases from V and 2 bases from J; bases unmatched to any gene: 4. The CDR3 nucleotides read TGTGCCAGTAGCCTCGGGACAGCTGGAAACACCATATATTTT. Translation gives CASSLGTAGNTIYF. Drawing the rest from reference TRBV19 and TRBJ1-3, the complete variable domain is DGGITQSPKYLFRKEGQNVTLSCEQNLNHDAMYWYRQDPGQGLRLIYYSQIVNDFQKGDIAEGYSVSREKKESFPLTVTSAQKNPTAFYLCASSLGTAGNTIYFGEGSWLTVV.

The V call is TRBV7-9, the J call TRBJ2-3; 10 bases are a match to TRBD2. This CDR3 region has 14 residues. With 5 bases clipped from V and 4 bases from J, the junction kept 3 bases outside the gene matches. From germline, CDR1 is SEHNR and CDR2 FQNEAQ (reference sequence). CDR3 bases: TGTGCCAGCAGCCCTGGGACTAGCGCAGATACGCAGTATTTT. This translates into CASSPGTSADTQYF.

This chain joins TRBV6-4 and TRBJ2-5, with 9 bases fitting TRBD1. Trimming removed 0 bases from V and 5 bases from J; junction bases left unmatched: 7. Germline V gene sequence: CDR1 MRHNA, CDR2 SNTAGT. There are 16 residues in the CDR3. The CDR3 region has the DNA TGTGCCAGCAGTGACTCAGGGACAGGGTTTGCGGAGACCCAGTACTTC. This gives the protein CASSDSGTGFAETQYF.

The chain uses TRBV11-3 and TRBJ2-3; the D gene is possibly TRBD2 (6 bases). Trimming took 2 bases from V and 0 from J, leaving 12 bases between them. The V gene's germline CDR1 is SGHNT and CDR2 YENEEA. This CDR3 comprises 16 residues. CDR3: CASSLRAAGSTDTQYF. CDR3 DNA sequence: TGTGCCAGCAGCTTAAGGGCAGCGGGTAGCACAGATACGCAGTATTTT.

This clone was detected a few times. This CDR3 is also generated by other DNA sequences in the sample. This rearrangement joins TRBV10-3 to TRBJ1-2, with TRBD1 identical over 8 bases. This CDR3 has 14 amino acids. Germline V lookup: CDR1 ENHRY, CDR2 SYGVKD. The ends lost 0 bases at V and 6 bases at J; junction bases unmatched: 3. CDR3 loop: CAISESGGQDGYTF. In DNA, the CDR3 is TGTGCCATCAGTGAGTCGGGGGGACAGGATGGCTACACCTTC.

The chain uses TRBV4-1 and TRBJ1-1, with D tentatively TRBD1 (5 bases). V lost 4 bases and J lost 0, with 12 bases in between. The CDR3 consists of 15 residues. Germline V gene data show CDR1 as MGHRA and CDR2 as YSYEKL. The CDR3: CASSPPGLMNTEAFF. The CDR3 bases are TGCGCCAGCAGCCCGCCGGGACTAATGAACACTGAAGCTTTCTTT.

V is TRBV7-8 and J is TRBJ2-1, with 7 bases matching TRBD1. This CDR3 is 14 amino acids long. V trimming: 3 bases; J trimming: 8 bases; junction bases outside the gene matches: 7. From germline, CDR1 is SGHVS and CDR2 FQNEAQ. CDR3 nucleotide sequence: TGTGCCAGCAGCTTTGACAGGGCAAAGGATGAGCAGTTCTTC. This codes for CASSFDRAKDEQFF.

This clone was recorded once. The chain has TRBV13 and TRBJ2-7, with a possible D match to TRBD2 (6 bases). V was pared by 4 bases and J by 3 bases, with 7 bases between. CDR1 is PRHDT and CDR2 is FYEKMQ in the germline V gene (reference sequence). The CDR3 has 12 amino acids. The CDR3 here is CASSSGGYEQYF. DNA for the CDR3: TGTGCCAGCAGCTCCGGGGGCTACGAGCAGTACTTC.

This chain joins TRBV4-1 and TRBJ2-3; D perhaps matches TRBD2 (6 bases). CDR1 is MGHRA, CDR2 YSYEKL, per germline. There are 15 residues in the CDR3. V was cut by 0 bases and J by 4 bases, with 11 bases left in between. The CDR3 coding sequence is TGCGCCAGCAGCCAAGATGTAGCGGCGGCAGATACGCAGTATTTT. This sequence encodes CASSQDVAAADTQYF.

A few counts support this clone. The chain is built from TRBV7-6 and TRBJ1-4; D is perhaps TRBD1 (5 bases). CDR1 and CDR2 from the germline V gene are SGHVS and FNYEAQ. The V end was cut by 1 base, the J end by 6 bases, with 12 bases between. The CDR3 length is 15 residues. CDR3 loop: CASSLGAGYYEKLFF. The CDR3 coding sequence is TGTGCCAGCAGCTTAGGGGCAGGGTACTATGAAAAACTGTTTTTT.